These 26 T cell receptor beta chains were all obtained from the same sample, sequenced in a study of blood T cell repertoires in COVID-19 (TCRdb year 2020). Library generation was performed with the immunoSEQ multiplex PCR assay. Entries here come from immuneACCESS through TCRdb and include only in-frame sequences with V and J called. Some clones fail to appear in such tables; in the studies checked, an unresolved V gene covers under half of the shortfall, and the cause of the remainder is unknown. In this sample the table shows about 480,000 clones, 85% to 90% of which occur a single time. About 2% of the sample is taken by the ten largest. The specimen was PBMCs or T cells enriched from blood (not recorded which). All receptors derive from a woman in her thirties or forties who had recovered from COVID-19.

The chain carries TRBV7-2 and TRBJ2-7; D is unresolved. This CDR3 has 14 residues. The V and J ends lost 2 bases and 0 bases respectively, with 8 bases between them. Looked up from germline, CDR1 is SGHTA and CDR2 is FQGNSA. This chain's CDR3 is CASSLTGGSYEQYF. Written as DNA, the CDR3 is TGTGCCAGCAGCTTAACCGGCGGCTCCTACGAGCAGTACTTC.

The table lists this clone with a few counts. The rearrangement uses TRBV24-1 and TRBJ2-1, with 10 bases matching TRBD2. Germline V gene sequence: CDR1 KGHDR, CDR2 SFDVKD. This CDR3 has 15 amino acids. Trimming removed 4 bases from V and 6 bases from J; junction bases left unmatched: 5. The CDR3 reads CATSDQSSGGNEQFF. The CDR3 region has the DNA TGTGCCACCAGTGACCAGTCTAGCGGGGGCAATGAGCAGTTCTTC.

The chain has TRBV9 and TRBJ2-5; 7 bases agree with TRBD1. Per the germline V gene, CDR1 is SGDLS and CDR2 is YYNGEE. The trim removed 6 bases at V and 5 bases at J, leaving 4 bases unmatched. The CDR3 consists of 12 residues. CDR3 in amino acids: CASNRGAETQYF. The CDR3 DNA reads TGTGCCAGCAACAGGGGAGCCGAGACCCAGTACTTC.

This clone was seen more than once but under ten times. The rearrangement joins TRBV27 to TRBJ1-2, with D unclear. The CDR3 runs to 14 residues. Germline CDR1 is MNHEY and CDR2 is SMNVEV (reference sequence). V was trimmed by 5 bases and J by 0 bases, leaving 10 bases between them. The CDR3 nucleotides are TGTGCCAGCAGTCAATTAACTTCTAACTATGGCTACACCTTC. This encodes CASSQLTSNYGYTF.

The V and J genes are TRBV6-5 and TRBJ1-2, with 8 bases lining up with TRBD1. The V gene end was trimmed by 7 bases and the J gene end by 5 bases; junction bases not matched to a gene: 9. Germline V gene sequence: CDR1 MNHEY, CDR2 SVGAGI. The CDR3 totals 14 residues. In DNA form, the CDR3 reads TGTGCCAGCACCCTAGCACAGGGGGAGTATGGCTACACCTTC. This translates into CASTLAQGEYGYTF.

This sequence joins TRBV6-4 and TRBJ2-7; possibly TRBD2 for D (5 bases). Germline lookup yields CDR1 MRHNA and CDR2 SNTAGT. This CDR3 contains 13 residues. V dropped 6 bases and J dropped 2 bases, with 11 bases sitting between them. CDR3 DNA: TGTGCCAGCAGGCAGTTTAGCGCCTACGAGCAGTACTTC. This encodes CASRQFSAYEQYF.

The V call is TRBV10-1, the J call TRBJ1-2; D remains unclear. V was shortened by 5 bases and J by 8 bases, with 15 bases between the two germline ends. Germline lookup yields CDR1 WNHNN and CDR2 SYGVQD (reference sequence). The CDR3 extends over 13 amino acids. DNA for the CDR3: TGCGCCAGCAGTAATTCTAACGAGGGCGGCTACACCTTC. Translating it yields CASSNSNEGGYTF.

This clone was counted only a few times. The genes are TRBV6-6 and TRBJ2-5, with a tentative D call TRBD2 (5 bases). Trimming took off 5 bases at V and 2 bases at J, with 15 bases between the two ends. The germline V gene encodes CDR1 MNHNY and CDR2 SVGAGI (reference sequence). The CDR3 runs 15 residues. Here the CDR3 DNA reads TGTGCCAGCAGTCCTAGTTTCGGGATTCAAGAGACCCAGTACTTC. It yields the protein CASSPSFGIQETQYF.

Concerning this clone itself: The germline gene is not matched at one end of the junction; a read error may be the cause. This rearrangement joins TRBV10-3 to TRBJ1-1, with D possibly TRBD1 on 6 matching bases. CDR1 and CDR2 (germline): ENHRY, SYGVKD. The CDR3 runs to 13 residues. In DNA form, the CDR3 reads TGTGCCATCAGTGAGTCGTTTGAGCTGGGAGGGGGGTTT. Amino acids: CAISESFELGGGF.

This clone occurred a few times. CDR3 DNA: TGTGCCAGCATCTCGGGACACTCCTACACCTTC. Translated: CASISGHSYTF. The chain links TRBV2 to TRBJ1-2; possible D gene TRBD1, 6 bases. Per germline, CDR1 SNHLY and CDR2 FYNNEI. V was shortened by 7 bases and J by 10 bases, with 13 bases between the two germline ends. The CDR3 has 11 amino acids.

Details on this clone: The junction differs from germline at one of its ends, possibly a read error. The genes are TRBV6-1 and TRBJ2-1; possible D gene TRBD1, 6 bases. The germline V gene has CDR1 MNHNS and CDR2 SASEGT. CDR3 length equals 15 residues. The DNA for the CDR3 is TGTGCCAGCAGTAAAGCGGCGCTCCAGGGGAATGAGCAGTTCTTC. Protein sequence: CASSKAALQGNEQFF.

The chain links TRBV7-2 to TRBJ2-2, with D maybe TRBD1 (7 bases). The germline V and J ends were trimmed by 6 bases and 7 bases, with 18 bases remaining between them. This CDR3 is 15 amino acids long. The germline V gene encodes CDR1 SGHTA and CDR2 FQGNSA. The CDR3 region has the DNA TGTGCCAGCAGGGACAACAGGGGACTGTACGGGGAGCTGTTTTTT. It translates to CASRDNRGLYGELFF. The whole variable domain, remainder taken from reference TRBV7-2 and TRBJ2-2, is GAGVSQSPSNKVTEKGKDVELRCDPISGHTALYWYRQSLGQGLEFLIYFQGNSAPDKSGLPSDRFSAERTGGSVSTLTIQRTQQEDSAVYLCASRDNRGLYGELFFGEGSRLTVL.

The chain links TRBV30 to TRBJ2-7; TRBD2 matches at 13 bases. The V gene's germline CDR1 is GTSNPN and CDR2 SVGIG (reference sequence). This CDR3 spans 15 amino acids. With V trimmed by 5 bases and J by 5 bases, 9 bases remained unmatched. Here the CDR3 reads CAWGRGLAGQNEQYF. The CDR3 nucleotides read TGTGCCTGGGGGCGGGGACTAGCGGGACAGAACGAGCAGTACTTC.

The chain has TRBV7-8 and TRBJ1-2; D is perhaps TRBD1 (5 bases). This CDR3 is 14 amino acids long. From germline, CDR1 is SGHVS and CDR2 FQNEAQ. V was clipped by 1 base and J by 4 bases, with 10 bases between them. CDR3 amino acids: CASSLGRGSYGYTF. In DNA form, the CDR3 reads TGTGCCAGCAGCTTAGGAAGGGGCTCCTATGGCTACACCTTC.

The gene calls are TRBV6-5 and TRBJ2-1; tentative D call: TRBD2 (6 bases). The CDR3 covers 15 residues. Deletions cut 6 bases from V and 0 bases from J, with 12 bases between. Germline values: CDR1 MNHEY, CDR2 SVGAGI. CDR3 nucleotides: TGTGCCAGCAGGGAGACTAGTCTCTCCTACAATGAGCAGTTCTTC. This gives the protein CASRETSLSYNEQFF.

The sample holds one count of this clone. The V call is TRBV7-7, the J call TRBJ2-1; TRBD2 aligns across 10 bases. The CDR3 has 15 residues. The junction had 3 bases not matched to a gene; V was cut back by 5 bases and J by 2 bases. From germline, CDR1 is SSHAT and CDR2 FNYEAQ (reference sequence). The CDR3 protein is CASSETSGTYNEQFF. Written as DNA, the CDR3 is TGTGCCAGCAGCGAAACTAGCGGGACCTACAATGAGCAGTTCTTC.

V usage is TRBV2 and J usage is TRBJ2-4; the match to TRBD2 covers 13 bases. The CDR3 sequence is 15 residues long. The ends lost 8 bases at V and 4 bases at J; junction bases unmatched: 5. Looked up from germline, CDR1 is SNHLY and CDR2 is FYNNEI. CDR3 sequence reads: CASYGTSGAKNIQYF. CDR3 nucleotides: TGTGCCAGCTATGGGACTAGCGGGGCGAAAAACATTCAGTACTTC.

The chain joins TRBV2 to TRBJ1-2; TRBD1 matches at 7 bases. There are 13 residues in the CDR3. J lost 7 bases, V lost 2 bases, and 4 bases had no gene match. Germline V CDR1 and CDR2: SNHLY, FYNNEI. The CDR3 coding sequence is TGTGCCAGCAGTGAATTGGGGACAGCTGGCTACACCTTC. As protein: CASSELGTAGYTF.

The chain is built from TRBV4-3 and TRBJ2-2; 14 positions agree with TRBD2. Losses at the gene ends were 0 bases for V and 6 bases for J; bases not matched to a gene: 15. The CDR3 is 21 residues long. In germline, CDR1 is LGHNA, CDR2 YSLEER. CDR3 protein: CASSQDPPRGTSGSRAGELFF. CDR3 bases: TGCGCCAGCAGCCAAGATCCGCCGAGGGGGACTAGCGGGAGTAGGGCCGGGGAGCTGTTTTTT.

V and J are TRBV24-1 and TRBJ1-2; TRBD1 is a possible D gene (5 bases). Germline-derived CDR1 and CDR2 are KGHDR and SFDVKD. The CDR3 is made up of 14 amino acids. V lost 4 bases, J lost 8 bases, and 16 bases lay in between. The CDR3 reads CATSEPGPKGGYTF. In DNA, the CDR3 is TGTGCCACCAGTGAACCAGGGCCAAAGGGGGGCTACACCTTC.

The CDR3 loop reads CASSFRQGGTDTQYF. The CDR3 bases are TGTGCCAGCAGCTTTCGGCAGGGGGGCACAGATACGCAGTATTTT. The chain is built from TRBV11-2 and TRBJ2-3; 7 nucleotides agree with TRBD1. V gave up 3 bases and J gave up 1 base; unmatched junction bases: 4. There are 15 residues in the CDR3. Germline CDR1 and CDR2: SGHAT and FQNNGV. The full variable domain, its missing parts supplied by reference TRBV11-2 and TRBJ2-3, is EAGVAQSPRYKIIEKRQSVAFWCNPISGHATLYWYQQILGQGPKLLIQFQNNGVVDDSQLPKDRFSAERLKGVDSTLKIQPAKLEDSAVYLCASSFRQGGTDTQYFGPGTRLTVL.

In nucleotides, the CDR3 is TGTGCCAGCAGCCAGGGGTCAGGATATCAGCCCCAGCATTTT. The encoded protein is CASSQGSGYQPQHF. The V call is TRBV6-6, the J call TRBJ1-5; perhaps TRBD1 as D (6 bases). The CDR3 spans 14 residues. CDR1 MNHNY and CDR2 SVGAGI come from the germline V gene (reference sequence). V lost 6 bases and J lost 5, with 14 bases in between.

The chain recombines TRBV4-3 with TRBJ1-5; 7 nucleotides line up with TRBD1. Germline assignment: CDR1 LGHNA and CDR2 YSLEER. This CDR3 has 14 residues. V lost 0 bases and J lost 6; bases outside the gene matches: 2. The CDR3 spells CASSQETGSQPQHF. The CDR3 DNA is TGCGCCAGCAGCCAAGAGACAGGGAGTCAGCCCCAGCATTTT.

To note about this clone: Other DNA sequences in this sample translate to the same CDR3. This rearrangement joins TRBV7-8 to TRBJ1-2, with D unresolved. This CDR3 comprises 15 residues. V was cut by 1 base and J by 5 bases, with 14 bases left in between. Per the germline V gene, CDR1 is SGHVS and CDR2 is FQNEAQ. CDR3 sequence: CASSLGTASPYGYTF. The CDR3 nucleotides are TGTGCCAGCAGCTTAGGTACAGCTTCCCCTTATGGCTACACCTTC.

The chain employs TRBV5-6 and TRBJ2-6; no clear D. V dropped 2 bases and J dropped 0 bases, with 6 bases sitting between them. CDR3 length equals 15 residues. Germline-derived CDR1 and CDR2 are SGHDT and YYEEEE. The CDR3 DNA reads TGTGCCAGCAGCTTTGACAACTCTGGGGCCAACGTCCTGACTTTC. The encoded protein is CASSFDNSGANVLTF.

J is TRBJ2-3 and V is TRBV4-3, with D possibly matching TRBD1 (6 bases). Germline V gene sequence: CDR1 LGHNA, CDR2 YSLEER. There are 17 residues in the CDR3. V dropped 1 base and J dropped 6 bases, with 20 bases sitting between them. In DNA, the CDR3 is TGCGCCAGCAGCCAAGCAGAAGGGGACACCCTCCGGGATACGCAGTATTTT. It specifies CASSQAEGDTLRDTQYF.